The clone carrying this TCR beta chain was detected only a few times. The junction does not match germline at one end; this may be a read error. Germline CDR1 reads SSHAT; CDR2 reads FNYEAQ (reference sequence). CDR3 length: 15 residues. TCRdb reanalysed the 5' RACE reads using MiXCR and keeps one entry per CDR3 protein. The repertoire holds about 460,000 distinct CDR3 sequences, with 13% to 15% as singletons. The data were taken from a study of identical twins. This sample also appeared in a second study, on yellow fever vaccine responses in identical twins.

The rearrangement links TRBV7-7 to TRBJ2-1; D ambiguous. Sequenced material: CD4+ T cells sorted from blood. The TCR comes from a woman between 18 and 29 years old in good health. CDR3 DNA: TGTGCTAGCAGCTTAGAAAGGCCGGATGACAATGAGCAGTTCTTC. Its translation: CASSLERPDDNEQFF. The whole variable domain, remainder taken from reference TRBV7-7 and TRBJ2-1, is GAGVSQSPRYKVTKRGQDVTLRCDPISSHATLYWYQQALGQGPEFLTYFNYEAQPDKSGLPSDRFSAERPEGSISTLTIQRTEQRDSAMYRCASSLERPDDNEQFFGPGTRLTVL.